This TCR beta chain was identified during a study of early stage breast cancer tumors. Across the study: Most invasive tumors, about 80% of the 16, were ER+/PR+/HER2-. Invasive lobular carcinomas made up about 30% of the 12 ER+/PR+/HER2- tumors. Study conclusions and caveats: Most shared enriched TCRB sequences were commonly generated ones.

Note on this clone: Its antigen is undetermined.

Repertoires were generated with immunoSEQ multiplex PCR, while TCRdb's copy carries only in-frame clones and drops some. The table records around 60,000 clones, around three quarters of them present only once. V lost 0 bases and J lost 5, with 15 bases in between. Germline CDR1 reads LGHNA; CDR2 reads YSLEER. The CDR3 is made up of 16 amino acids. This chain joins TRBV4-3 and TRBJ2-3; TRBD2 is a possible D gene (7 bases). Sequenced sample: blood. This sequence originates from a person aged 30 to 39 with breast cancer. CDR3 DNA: TGCGCCAGCAGCCAAGATAGGGGGAGGGCCATAGATACGCAGTATTTT. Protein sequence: CASSQDRGRAIDTQYF.